This T cell receptor beta chain was recovered during a study of regulatory T cells in long-lasting Graves disease (dated by TCRdb to about 2021). With respect to the entire study: Newly diagnosed Graves' disease patients had taken antithyroid drugs for less than 3 months. A total of about 35 samples underwent TCR sequencing, from roughly 13 patients with persistent Graves' disease and some 20 patients with newly diagnosed Graves' disease. This study used TCR sequencing and RNA sequencing of peripheral blood to compare persistent Graves' disease patients against newly diagnosed Graves' disease patients. The study was conducted in China and was registered as a clinical trial.

Preparation of the library involved multiplex PCR. TCRdb names Illumina HiSeq 4000 as the instrument used. iRepertoire HTBI primers and Arm-PCR amplification of CDR3 regions were used to construct TCR beta libraries. Before sequencing, the PCR products underwent gel purification. As for the original processing: Gene usage analysis of CDR3 amino acid clonotypes used the approximately 62 TRBV and 14 to 15 TRBJ segments found across samples. COPE and FqMerger were used to merge the filtered high-quality paired reads into contigs. BLAST was used to align contigs to IMGT TRBV, TRBD and TRBJ reference genes, and CDR3 was defined according to IMGT. Any clonotype with a frequency above 0.1% was counted as a highly expanded clone. Shannon entropy served as the measure of repertoire diversity, while the Gini coefficient captured V-J evenness. Clonotypes shared by more than one individual were considered public. TCRdb trimmed the raw reads at Q25, called clones with MiXCR and kept productive beta chains. CDR3 protein sequences are deduplicated, and each keeps its most common genes and DNA. TCRdb assigned the V and J calls; the authors' analysis was not used. For this sample the table gives approximately 400,000 distinct CDR3 sequences, of which approximately 16% were detected only once. The ten top clones hold approximately 7.8% of the sample.

According to the study, the label for this sample's time point signals: newly diagnosed GD, antithyroid drugs for less than 3 months. RNA was extracted from PBMCs in TRIzol for both TCR sequencing and RNA sequencing. The diagnosis of Graves' disease was made according to American Thyroid Association guidelines. Patients were recruited from an endocrinology department in Xi'an, China. From each patient, approximately 10 milliliters of peripheral blood was collected into an EDTA anticoagulant tube. Ficoll Paque Plus density gradient separation was used to isolate PBMCs, and no additional T cell sorting was done. An Agilent 2100 Bioanalyzer and agarose gel were used to check RNA quality, and a NanoDrop 2000 was used to measure RNA concentration. What the research found in general, with its limitations: The small sample size was acknowledged by the authors as a limitation that may reduce accuracy. Only the TCR beta chain was sequenced and analyzed. More public clonotypes were shared among persistent patients (roughly 3,000) than among newly diagnosed patients (approximately 930). Compared with newly diagnosed patients, persistent Graves' disease patients had lower TCR Shannon entropy and fewer highly expanded clones, which suggests clonal expansion. Preferential use of TRBV28, TRBJ1-2 and TRBJ2-5 was observed in persistent disease, whereas TRBV20-1 and TRBJ2-1 were favored in newly diagnosed disease. The study examined only peripheral blood because the primary lesion, thyroid tissue, could not be accessed.

A note on this clonotype: This receptor's antigen is unknown. Base quality data are lacking; no much larger clone is found one base away.

V has 6 bases trimmed and J has 1 base trimmed; junction bases matching no gene number 12. The CDR3 goes from the cysteine to the phenylalanine over 18 residues. Only CDR3 DNA is held: 54 bases, read in frame from base 1. This sample also belongs to another study, concerning T cells in Graves' hyperthyroidism and ophthalmopathy. The second source states: A patient counted as having stable Graves' hyperthyroidism if no progression to ophthalmopathy occurred over 18 months of follow-up. The hyperthyroidism patients were between 18 and 65 years old and newly diagnosed, with a disease duration of less than 2 months. Exclusion was applied to patients with uncontrolled infections, other autoimmune diseases, pregnancy or lactation. Diagnoses were based on clinical symptoms, serum thyroxine and TRAb, thyroid ultrasound and orbital computed tomography. The first round of RT-PCR for the TCR CDR3 was performed with the HTBI primer set and the Qiagen OneStep RT-PCR kit. Most expanded thyroid clonotypes (frequency above 0.001) were also found in blood, which suggests that blood repertoires may mirror thyroid immune responses. A model built on a 13 V-J signature distinguished ophthalmopathy from stable hyperthyroidism, reaching approximately 89% sensitivity and 81.08% specificity in cross-validation and 80%/75% in testing. During validation, the model predicted progression to ophthalmopathy a median of roughly six months ahead of onset, with approximately 70% sensitivity and around 73% specificity. A discovery cohort of approximately 100 patients, approximately 45 with Graves' ophthalmopathy and approximately 55 with stable Graves' hyperthyroidism, was used to find distinguishing TCR V-J signatures. Prospective prediction of ophthalmopathy was tested in an independent validation cohort consisting of some 20 hyperthyroidism patients and more than 15 patients who later progressed to ophthalmopathy. The 95 to 100 discovery patients were divided at random into training and test sets in a 7:3 ratio. Thyroid tissue and blood T-cell repertoires from six Graves' hyperthyroidism patients were also compared in the study. After sampling, hyperthyroidism patients received methimazole starting at 30 mg daily, and ophthalmopathy patients received high-dose intravenous methylprednisolone. The libraries were constructed in a second round of multiplex PCR and then size-selected and purified. Paired-end sequencing of the libraries was performed with 100 bp reads on an Illumina HiSeq2000. SOAPnuke was used to process the raw data, throwing out any read that contained adapters or uncalled bases, had a mean Phred below 15, or lacked an exact constant-primer or identifier match. COPE v1.2.5 was used to merge high-quality paired reads, and clonotypes were defined as unique nucleotide sequences. MiTCR v1.1 was used to align clonotypes to the IMGT TRBV, TRBD and TRBJ reference segments. The analysis included only V-J combinations with a frequency above 0.0001, which together covered 99% to 99.2% of the repertoires. A TCS score was defined as the ratio of F50 (clonal expansion) to E x V (chaos), with BLOSUM62-based TCRdist applied between CDR3 peptides within each V-J. Welch's t-statistics and random forest reduced fewer than 600 V-J features to 13, which were used in a naive Bayes classifier (R e1071). No statistical method was used to set the sample size in advance, and investigators knew the group allocation. The paper describes TCR Vbeta CDR3 sequencing of fewer than 150 peripheral blood samples, made up of 43 ophthalmopathy patients, over 70 hyperthyroidism patients and roughly 17 progressor patients.

The origin of this receptor is a woman aged 35 to 49 with Graves disease. Donor details come from another sample of the same person, matched by shared clones. This specimen consisted of peripheral blood mononuclear cells (PBMCs), obtained at new diagnosis, from a patient treated with antithyroid drugs. In this chain, TRBV12-3 or TRBV12-4 is recombined with TRBJ2-3; TRBD2 aligns with 11 central bases. The CDR3 has the sequence CASSRNPQGLAGTDTQYF. Here is the DNA: TGTGCCAGCAGCCGGAACCCTCAGGGACTAGCGGGCACAGATACGCAGTATTTT.